A selection of T cell receptor beta chains follows, all from one sample in a study of T cell responses to AZD1222 COVID-19 vaccine. The data were produced by immunoSEQ multiplex PCR, yet TCRdb's version contains in-frame clones alone and is incomplete. The table lists over 60,000 clones, 75% to 85% of them singletons, with over 20% in the top ten. The sequenced sample was peripheral blood, obtained on day 0 of MenACWY control vaccination. The receptors come from an adult in good health. CDR3s include the opening cysteine and the closing phenylalanine or tryptophan. D genes are given only for firm matches. Rows give clone size only sometimes, using once, few, many, or a class for an expanded clone.

DNA: TGTGCCAGCAGTGGTTACCGGGACAGGGTTTTACGCGAGCAGTACTTC
CDR3: CASSGYRDRVLREQYF
length: 16
V: TRBV6-1
D: TRBD1
size: .
J: TRBJ2-7

DNA: TGTGCCAGCAGCGGACATCTTGGGGATAGGTACACTGAAGCTTTCTTT
CDR3: CASSGHLGDRYTEAFF
length: 16
V: TRBV9
D: .
size: .
J: TRBJ1-1

DNA: TGTGCCAGCAGCTTAGAGGGGGGGCGCAACTATGGCTACACCTTC
CDR3: CASSLEGGRNYGYTF
length: 15
V: TRBV7-9
D: .
size: once
J: TRBJ1-2

DNA: TGTGCCAGTAGGGGACGGGAGCGGGGGAAGCAGTTCTTC
CDR3: CASRGRERGKQFF
length: 13
V: TRBV19
D: TRBD2
size: .
J: TRBJ2-1

DNA: TGTGCCAGCAGCTTGGACAGGCCTACTGAGCAGTTCTTC
CDR3: CASSLDRPTEQFF
length: 13
V: TRBV5-5
D: .
size: .
J: TRBJ2-1

DNA: TGCGCCAGCAGTGAGTCCGGAAAGACAGGAATAGCTTTCTTT
CDR3: CASSESGKTGIAFF
length: 14
V: TRBV10-1
D: .
size: .
J: TRBJ1-1

DNA: TGTGCCAGCAGCTTAGACAGGGGAGATACGCAGTATTTT
CDR3: CASSLDRGDTQYF
length: 13
V: TRBV7-3
D: TRBD1
size: .
J: TRBJ2-3

DNA: TGCAGCGTTGAAAGGGGGCAGGGACGCCAGTACTTC
CDR3: CSVERGQGRQYF
length: 12
V: TRBV29-1
D: TRBD1
size: .
J: TRBJ2-5

DNA: TGTGCCAGCAGCGTAGATATACTGAACACTGAAGCTTTCTTT
CDR3: CASSVDILNTEAFF
length: 14
V: TRBV9
D: .
size: .
J: TRBJ1-1

DNA: TGTGCCAGTAGTAGCGGGGCCTCCTACGAGCAGTACTTC
CDR3: CASSSGASYEQYF
length: 13
V: TRBV19
D: .
size: .
J: TRBJ2-7

DNA: TGTGCCGCCTCAGACAGGGGGTCTGGTCAGCCCCAGCATTTT
CDR3: CAASDRGSGQPQHF
length: 14
V: TRBV2
D: TRBD1
size: .
J: TRBJ1-5

DNA: TGTGCCAGCAGCAAAAGGACAGACGGGGGCTACACCTTC
CDR3: CASSKRTDGGYTF
length: 13
V: TRBV7-2
D: .
size: .
J: TRBJ1-2

DNA: TGTGCCAGCAGTCGGTCTAGGTCAGCCCAGTACTTC
CDR3: CASSRSRSAQYF
length: 12
V: TRBV25-1
D: .
size: .
J: TRBJ2-5

DNA: TGTGCCAGCAGCTTACGGGGGGCTCGCACAGATACGCAGTATTTT
CDR3: CASSLRGARTDTQYF
length: 15
V: TRBV7-8
D: .
size: .
J: TRBJ2-3

DNA: TGTGCCAGCAGTTCAATGGGGGCCGGTCTGGGAGAGACCCAGTACTTC
CDR3: CASSSMGAGLGETQYF
length: 16
V: TRBV27
D: .
size: few
J: TRBJ2-5

DNA: TGCAGTGCTGGGGGGGCCCAGCAGTTCTTC
CDR3: CSAGGAQQFF
length: 10
V: TRBV20-1
D: .
size: .
J: TRBJ2-1

DNA: TGTGCCAGCATCCACGTTCCCGGGACAGGGCCTTCAGATACGCAGTATTTT
CDR3: CASIHVPGTGPSDTQYF
length: 17
V: TRBV5-5
D: TRBD1
size: once
J: TRBJ2-3

DNA: TGTGCCAGCAGTCGAGCTCGGGGACAGGGGAATACTGAAGCTTTCTTT
CDR3: CASSRARGQGNTEAFF
length: 16
V: TRBV6-6
D: TRBD1
size: once
J: TRBJ1-1

DNA: TGTGCCAGCAGCCAAGGGGGGGGCTGGAGCAATCAGCCCCAGCATTTT
CDR3: CASSQGGGWSNQPQHF
length: 16
V: TRBV3-1/TRBV3-2
D: .
size: .
J: TRBJ1-5

DNA: TGTGCCTGGAGTGTGCAGGGAGATTCACCCCTCCACTTT
CDR3: CAWSVQGDSPLHF
length: 13
V: TRBV30
D: .
size: .
J: TRBJ1-6

DNA: TGTGCCAGCAGCAAAGGGCTAGCGGTAATCACCTACGAGCAGTACTTC
CDR3: CASSKGLAVITYEQYF
length: 16
V: TRBV21-1
D: .
size: .
J: TRBJ2-7

DNA: TGTGCCAGCAGCTTACGAGCGGCGGGAGGCTACAATGAGCAGTTCTTC
CDR3: CASSLRAAGGYNEQFF
length: 16
V: TRBV7-6
D: TRBD2
size: .
J: TRBJ2-1

DNA: TGCGCCAGCAGCTCTCTGGGGGGCCTGAACACTGAAGCTTTCTTT
CDR3: CASSSLGGLNTEAFF
length: 15
V: TRBV5-1
D: .
size: .
J: TRBJ1-1

DNA: TGTGCCACACAGGGGTCTAGCTCCTATAATTCACCCCTCCACTTT
CDR3: CATQGSSSYNSPLHF
length: 15
V: TRBV6-5
D: TRBD1
size: .
J: TRBJ1-6

DNA: TGTGCCAGCAGCCGAGGGGGGACCGGGGAGCTGTTTTTT
CDR3: CASSRGGTGELFF
length: 13
V: TRBV11-3
D: .
size: once
J: TRBJ2-2

DNA: TGTGCCAGCACCCACACCGGGACTGCAAATCAGCCCCAGCATTTT
CDR3: CASTHTGTANQPQHF
length: 15
V: TRBV6-5
D: .
size: few
J: TRBJ1-5

DNA: TGTGCCAGTAGTGAAGGCGGGGCCTTTGGGGCCCAGCATTTT
CDR3: CASSEGGAFGAQHF
length: 14
V: TRBV19
D: .
size: .
J: TRBJ1-5

DNA: TGTGCCAGCAGGGGAGTGGATACGCAGTATTTT
CDR3: CASRGVDTQYF
length: 11
V: TRBV19
D: .
size: once
J: TRBJ2-3

DNA: TGTGCCAGCAGTATTAAGTGGGGAGGGCTGGCCCAGTACTTC
CDR3: CASSIKWGGLAQYF
length: 14
V: TRBV11-2
D: TRBD2
size: .
J: TRBJ2-5

DNA: TGTGCCAGTAGTTTAACCGGGACAGGGGGGAATGAGCAGTTCTTC
CDR3: CASSLTGTGGNEQFF
length: 15
V: TRBV19
D: TRBD1
size: .
J: TRBJ2-1

DNA: TGTGCCAGCAGTGTATCCACAGGGATCCCTGAAGCTTTCTTT
CDR3: CASSVSTGIPEAFF
length: 14
V: TRBV2
D: .
size: .
J: TRBJ1-1

DNA: TGTGCCAGCAGCGCCAGGGTAGCTGGAAACACCATATATTTT
CDR3: CASSARVAGNTIYF
length: 14
V: TRBV7-9
D: .
size: .
J: TRBJ1-3

DNA: TGTGCCAGCAGCGAAGGGTGGGGTCAGCCCCAGCATTTT
CDR3: CASSEGWGQPQHF
length: 13
V: TRBV7-9
D: .
size: .
J: TRBJ1-5

DNA: TGTGCCAGCAGCGTTACGGGGTACCCCAATGAGCAGTTCTTC
CDR3: CASSVTGYPNEQFF
length: 14
V: TRBV9
D: .
size: .
J: TRBJ2-1

DNA: TGTGCCATCAGTGAGTCAATGAAAGGACAGGGGAACTACAATGAGCAGTTCTTC
CDR3: CAISESMKGQGNYNEQFF
length: 18
V: TRBV10-3
D: TRBD1
size: .
J: TRBJ2-1

DNA: TGTGCCAGTAGTCCCGCCCCGGGACACTCTTCTCGGAGTGTTGAAGCTTTCTTT
CDR3: CASSPAPGHSSRSVEAFF
length: 18
V: TRBV19
D: .
size: once
J: TRBJ1-1

DNA: TGTGCCTCTCATCGCGGGGAGATCTATAATTCACCCCTCCACTTT
CDR3: CASHRGEIYNSPLHF
length: 15
V: TRBV5-6
D: .
size: .
J: TRBJ1-6

DNA: TGTGCCAGCAGTTTAGGAGGGGTGGATGGAAACACCATATATTTT
CDR3: CASSLGGVDGNTIYF
length: 15
V: TRBV28
D: .
size: few
J: TRBJ1-3

DNA: TGTGCCAGCAGTACAGGCCGGCAAGAGACCCAGTACTTC
CDR3: CASSTGRQETQYF
length: 13
V: TRBV2
D: .
size: .
J: TRBJ2-5

DNA: TGTGCCTGGAGCGGACAGTCGAACACTGAAGCTTTCTTT
CDR3: CAWSGQSNTEAFF
length: 13
V: TRBV30
D: .
size: .
J: TRBJ1-1

DNA: TGTGCCAGCAGCCCGATCAGGGGAAAGGGAACTGAAGCTTTCTTT
CDR3: CASSPIRGKGTEAFF
length: 15
V: TRBV5-8
D: .
size: .
J: TRBJ1-1

DNA: TGTGCCAGTAGTATAGTAGGCAGGGAGCAGTTCTTC
CDR3: CASSIVGREQFF
length: 12
V: TRBV19
D: .
size: .
J: TRBJ2-1

DNA: TGCGCCAGCAGCCAAGGGTTACAGGGGGCAGGGTACACTGAAGCTTTCTTT
CDR3: CASSQGLQGAGYTEAFF
length: 17
V: TRBV4-1
D: TRBD1
size: few
J: TRBJ1-1

DNA: TGTGCCAGCACCCCGAGGGCAGGGTTTAACAATCAGCCCCAGCATTTT
CDR3: CASTPRAGFNNQPQHF
length: 16
V: TRBV2
D: .
size: .
J: TRBJ1-5

DNA: TGCGCCAGCAGCCAAGGAAATAGCGGTTCCTACGAGCAGTACTTC
CDR3: CASSQGNSGSYEQYF
length: 15
V: TRBV4-1
D: .
size: .
J: TRBJ2-7

DNA: TGCGCCAGCAGTCAAGTCAAGGGGATGTATTTT
CDR3: CASSQVKGMYF
length: 11
V: TRBV23-1
D: .
size: .
J: TRBJ1-3

DNA: TGTGCCTGGAGTGTAGAAGGGAACACTGAAGCTTTCTTT
CDR3: CAWSVEGNTEAFF
length: 13
V: TRBV30
D: .
size: .
J: TRBJ1-1

DNA: TGTGCCAGCAGTGCCAGGAATTCACCCCTCCACTTT
CDR3: CASSARNSPLHF
length: 12
V: TRBV6-6
D: .
size: many
J: TRBJ1-6

DNA: TGTGCCAGCTCTCGGGGCCCCCTCATGTACGAGCAGTACTTC
CDR3: CASSRGPLMYEQYF
length: 14
V: TRBV6-5
D: .
size: .
J: TRBJ2-7

DNA: TGTGCCAGCAGCCGGCGGGCAGGGGGGAACACTGAAGCTTTCTTT
CDR3: CASSRRAGGNTEAFF
length: 15
V: TRBV7-2
D: TRBD1
size: .
J: TRBJ1-1

DNA: TGCGCCAGCAACCCGGGACAGCTTGTAGGGCTCACTGAAGCTTTCTTT
CDR3: CASNPGQLVGLTEAFF
length: 16
V: TRBV5-1
D: TRBD1
size: .
J: TRBJ1-1

DNA: TGTGCCAGCAGCCAAACACACAACTCAGGGGTAGAAGAAAAACTGTTTTTT
CDR3: CASSQTHNSGVEEKLFF
length: 17
V: TRBV3-1/TRBV3-2
D: .
size: .
J: TRBJ1-4

DNA: TGTGCCAGCAGTGAATCACTAGCAGGGTCAGCAGATACGCAGTATTTT
CDR3: CASSESLAGSADTQYF
length: 16
V: TRBV2
D: .
size: .
J: TRBJ2-3

DNA: TGTGCCAGCAGCGAGACAGGGGCGAACACCGGGGAGCTGTTTTTT
CDR3: CASSETGANTGELFF
length: 15
V: TRBV2
D: TRBD1
size: few
J: TRBJ2-2